This T cell receptor beta chain comes out of a study of spatial heterogeneity in lung cancer (dated by TCRdb to the late 2010s). A note on the overall study: Beta-chain transcripts were consistently detected in greater numbers than alpha-chain transcripts, which likely reflected higher beta-chain transcript abundance. In the raw uncorrected reads, each unique combination of TCR and UMI appeared more than ten times on average. At surgery, roughly 220 tumor regions, approximately 64 matched nontumor lung samples and about 56 PBMC samples were TCR-sequenced for both alpha and beta chains. TCR alpha and beta repertoires were quantitatively compared across multiple tumor regions, matched nontumor lung and blood in non-small cell lung cancer. Nonsynonymous mutation counts, determined by whole-exome sequencing of tumor tissue, were related to TCR repertoire features. What the authors observed across the whole study: Additional single-cell paired TCR alpha and beta sequencing was considered necessary to confirm, at a functional level, the hypothesis that regional TCRs recognize regional mutations. Ubiquitous expanded tumor TCRs were detected in blood more often at tumor resection than at routine follow-up.

The library was made by 5' RACE. Sequencing was carried out with a NextSeq 500. The TCR library protocol attached a unique molecular identifier to each TCR cDNA molecule to allow correction of PCR and sequencing errors. Per the source publication's procedure: TCR identification, UMI-based error correction and CDR3 extraction were all carried out with Decombinator tools. Expanded TCRs were defined as those above a frequency of 2 per 1,000, corresponding to the top 1% of the tumor frequency distribution. Renyi diversity was computed with the R vegan package after each repertoire had been subsampled 100 times to 5,000 TCRs. CDR3 similarity networks were built from amino acid triplet string-kernel similarity, connecting CDR3s with pairwise similarity above 0.82. The public reads were reanalyzed by TCRdb: fastp trimming at Q25, MiXCR alignment, in-frame beta chains only. Each record represents a unique CDR3 protein, reported with the most common genes and DNA among its rows. The V and J calls and clone size are TCRdb's, not the authors'. The sample yields tens of thousands of distinct CDR3 sequences; roughly 8% were counted once. The top ten clones comprise under 30% of the sample.

The intended sense of this specimen's time point label: sample taken at primary tumor resection. For TCR sequencing, whole RNA was extracted from tumor and nontumor lung tissue, or from cryopreserved PBMC samples, and no cell sorting was done. Donors were some 67 patients with early-stage, untreated non-small cell lung cancer from the lung TRACERx cohort. Only patients with enough RNA available from two or more tumor regions were chosen for TCR sequencing. The table lists this clonotype with many counts. It lacks a known antigen. No base quality information exists; no much larger clone differs at one position. Sequenced material: PBMCs, taken at surgery. This clonotype originated in a male donor with early-stage non-small cell lung cancer.

The CDR3 loop reads CASSITGESYNEQFF. The bases read TGTGCCAGCAGTATAACAGGGGAATCCTACAATGAGCAGTTCTTC. The rearrangement combines TRBV6-5 with TRBJ2-1; TRBD1 fits 7 bases in the junction. Clipping removes 5 bases from V and 1 base from J, with 5 as the unmatched junction base count. Reading the germline V gene gives CDR1 MNHEY and CDR2 SVGAGI. Including the terminal cysteine and phenylalanine, the CDR3 comprises 15 residues. Just the 45-base CDR3 DNA is kept, in frame starting at base 1.